This T cell receptor beta chain was sequenced in a study of cytomegalovirus exposure and HLA in healthy donors. As for the study in general: In an earlier analysis, around 120 million unique TCR beta sequences were found from some 200 million T cells.

V shed 3 bases and J 6 bases; nucleotides not matched to a gene: 10. The CDR3 is 15 amino acids. Germline CDR1 and CDR2: MDHEN and SYDVKM. All the people who gave samples were healthy bone marrow donors. Use of 60 Vbeta and 13 Jbeta primers characterized the PCR. Original processing notes: Later reanalysis found approximately 76 million unique TCR beta chains, 10 million to 12 million of them shared. TCRdb keeps only in-frame clones here, not all; method: immunoSEQ multiplex PCR. The DNA was the basis for D and trimming; V, J and clone size are from that table. The sample lists over 100,000 clones, around 80% occurring once.

This clonotype was obtained from a man aged 30-40 years in good health and CMV-seronegative. The sequenced sample consisted of PBMCs. The V call is TRBV28, the J call TRBJ2-7, with TRBD1 matching 8 bases. The CDR3 DNA sequence: TGTGCCAGCAGTTTGTCGGGAACAGGGGGGTTCGAGCAGTACTTC. It yields the protein CASSLSGTGGFEQYF.